The rows below give T cell receptor beta chains drawn from one sample of a study of blood T cell repertoires in COVID-19. The repertoire was sequenced with immunoSEQ multiplex PCR; TCRdb's copy has only in-frame clones and lacks some. The table lists a few hundred thousand clones, 89% of them singletons. The specimen was PBMCs or T cells enriched from blood (not recorded which). These receptors were collected from a woman aged 25 to 39 who had recovered from COVID-19. Both conserved end residues are part of each CDR3. The D gene is left open where the match is weak. Clone size is shown for a subset of rows, as once, few, many or a class of expanded clone.

TRBJ2-3	-	TRBV11-1	-	TGTGCCAGCAGACATTACACAGATACGCAGTATTTT	CASRHYTDTQYF
TRBJ1-1	-	TRBV6-2/TRBV6-3	-	TGTGCCAGCAGTGATGGGCTGAGAGCTTTCTTT	CASSDGLRAFF
TRBJ1-3	TRBD1	TRBV11-2	-	TGTGCCAGCAGCCCGTGGTCAGGGGGCCTTTCTGGAAACACCATATATTTT	CASSPWSGGLSGNTIYF
TRBJ1-2	TRBD1	TRBV4-3	once	TGCGCCAGCAGCCAAGAACAGGGGACACGCGAGGACTATGGCTACACCTTC	CASSQEQGTREDYGYTF
TRBJ1-5	-	TRBV4-2	-	TGTGCCAGCAGCCAAGATGTGAGGTATAGCAATCAGCCCCAGCATTTT	CASSQDVRYSNQPQHF
TRBJ2-3	-	TRBV6-5	-	TGTGCCTGCCGTCGGAGCCCGAGCACAGATACGCAGTATTTT	CACRRSPSTDTQYF
TRBJ1-1	-	TRBV12-3/TRBV12-4	-	TGTGCCAGCAGTTTGTTTCGGGGCACTGAAGCTTTCTTT	CASSLFRGTEAFF
TRBJ2-6	TRBD1	TRBV11-2	-	TGTGCCAGCAGACCGGGACAGGGTACGTCTGGGGCCAACGTCCTGACTTTC	CASRPGQGTSGANVLTF
TRBJ1-6	-	TRBV14	once	TGTGCCAGCAGCCTAGGGGATCGTCTAAGTTCACCCCTCCACTTT	CASSLGDRLSSPLHF
TRBJ1-2	TRBD1	TRBV9	once	TGTGCCAGCAGCGGACAGGGGAGCGGTGGCTACACCTTC	CASSGQGSGGYTF
TRBJ1-1	-	TRBV6-5	-	TGTGCCAGCAGCAGGGGGAACACTGAAGCTTTCTTT	CASSRGNTEAFF
TRBJ1-2	-	TRBV30	-	TGTGCCTGGAGTGTCAGAGGTGGCTACACCTTC	CAWSVRGGYTF
TRBJ2-3	TRBD1	TRBV5-8	-	TGTGCCAGCAGCTTGGCCGGGACAGGGTACACAGATACGCAGTATTTT	CASSLAGTGYTDTQYF
TRBJ1-2	-	TRBV19	-	TGTGCCAGTAGTACCCCTTACAGGTTAGGAGGCTACACCTTC	CASSTPYRLGGYTF
TRBJ2-5	TRBD2	TRBV5-4	-	TGTGCCAGCAGCAACGTTGGGGAGGGCCGGGAGACCCAGTACTTC	CASSNVGEGRETQYF
TRBJ1-6	TRBD1	TRBV28	-	TGTGCCAGCAGTTCCCCGGGAGGGGGCCCGCCGGGACCCTATAATTCACCCCTCCACTTT	CASSSPGGGPPGPYNSPLHF
TRBJ2-7	TRBD1	TRBV2	-	TGTGCCAGCAGTGCACAGGGGTTCCAAATTGACGAGCAGTACTTC	CASSAQGFQIDEQYF
TRBJ1-6	TRBD1	TRBV28	-	TGTGCCAGCAGGCCGAGGACAGGGTGGAATTCACCCCTCCACTTT	CASRPRTGWNSPLHF
TRBJ2-1	TRBD2	TRBV3-1/TRBV3-2	-	TGTGCCAGCAGCGGGACTAGCGGGGCTGTCAATGAGCAGTTCTTC	CASSGTSGAVNEQFF
TRBJ1-2	-	TRBV6-5	-	TGTGCCAGCACCTCGGGGGAGGCGCGGGGCTATGGCTACACCTTC	CASTSGEARGYGYTF
TRBJ2-1	TRBD2	TRBV10-1	few	TGCGCCAGCAGTGAGTACACTAGCGGGAGACACAATGAGCAGTTCTTC	CASSEYTSGRHNEQFF
TRBJ1-1	-	TRBV19	-	TGTGCCAGTAGCGCGCGGGAGATGAACACTGAAGCTTTCTTT	CASSAREMNTEAFF
TRBJ2-1	TRBD2	TRBV11-2	-	TGTGCCAGCAGCTTATCTATGGGCGGGGGTCATAGCTCCTACAATGAGCAGTTCTTC	CASSLSMGGGHSSYNEQFF
TRBJ2-3	TRBD2	TRBV6-4	-	TGTGCCAGCAGTAGTGTCGGGGGGGTAACAGATACGCAGTATTTT	CASSSVGGVTDTQYF